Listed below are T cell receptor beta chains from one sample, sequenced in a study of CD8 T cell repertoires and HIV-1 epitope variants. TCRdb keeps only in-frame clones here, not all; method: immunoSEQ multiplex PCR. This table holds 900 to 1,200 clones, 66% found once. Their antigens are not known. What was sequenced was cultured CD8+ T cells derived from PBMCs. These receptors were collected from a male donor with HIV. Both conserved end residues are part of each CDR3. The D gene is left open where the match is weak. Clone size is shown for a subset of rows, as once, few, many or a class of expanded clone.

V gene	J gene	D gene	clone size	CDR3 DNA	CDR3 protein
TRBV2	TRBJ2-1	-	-	TGTGCCAGCAGTCCGCTTAGCGGAGGGGGGGCGTTCAATGAGCAGTTCTTC	CASSPLSGGGAFNEQFF
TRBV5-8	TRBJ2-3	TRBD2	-	TGTGCCAGCAGCCCTACTAGCGGGGTCGCCACAGATACGCAGTATTTT	CASSPTSGVATDTQYF
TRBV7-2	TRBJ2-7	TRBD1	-	TGTGCCAGCAGCCGGACAGGGGACTTTACCTACGAGCAGTACTTC	CASSRTGDFTYEQYF
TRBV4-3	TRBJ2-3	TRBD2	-	TGCGCCAGCAGCCAAGATCTCCCTAGCGGGGGGGTCACAGATACGCAGTATTTT	CASSQDLPSGGVTDTQYF
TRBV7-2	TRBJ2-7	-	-	TGTGCCAGCAGCTTTAGTGGAATCTACGAGCAGTACTTC	CASSFSGIYEQYF
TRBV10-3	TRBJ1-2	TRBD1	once	TGTGCCATCAGTGATATATTTGGGACAGGGGGAGACTATGGCTACACCTTC	CAISDIFGTGGDYGYTF
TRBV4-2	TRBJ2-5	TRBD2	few	TGTGCCAGCAGCCAAGGCGGAGCGGGGGAAGAGACCCAGTACTTC	CASSQGGAGEETQYF
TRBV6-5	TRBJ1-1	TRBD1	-	TGTGCCAGCAGTCCGGACAGGGGGTACACTGAAGCTTTCTTT	CASSPDRGYTEAFF
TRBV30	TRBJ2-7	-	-	TGTGCCTGGAGCGGGGACGGCTACGAGCAGTACTTC	CAWSGDGYEQYF
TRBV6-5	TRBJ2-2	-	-	TGTGCCAGCGGTCTACCGCACCGGGAGCTGTTTTTT	CASGLPHRELFF
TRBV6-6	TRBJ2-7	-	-	TGTGCCAGCAGTTATTCCGGGCCCACCTACGAGCAGTACTTC	CASSYSGPTYEQYF
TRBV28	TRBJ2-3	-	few	TGTGCCAGCAGACGCGGGACTTACTACACAGATACGCAGTATTTT	CASRRGTYYTDTQYF
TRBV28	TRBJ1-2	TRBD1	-	TGTGCCAGCAGTTTCAACCTGGGACAGGGAGTGAGCTATGGCTACACCTTC	CASSFNLGQGVSYGYTF
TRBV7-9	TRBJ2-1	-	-	TGTGCCAGCAGCCACGGGACTGAGAATGAGCAGTTCTTC	CASSHGTENEQFF
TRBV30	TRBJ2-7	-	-	TGTGCCTGGAGCGGAGCCACCTCCTCCTACGAGCAGTACTTC	CAWSGATSSYEQYF
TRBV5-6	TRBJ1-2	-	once	TGTGCCAGCAGCGTTGGGGGAGGCTACACCTTC	CASSVGGGYTF
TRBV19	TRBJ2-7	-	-	TGTGCCAGTAGTACGCCCCAGCGGAGACAAGACATCTACGAGCAGTACTTC	CASSTPQRRQDIYEQYF
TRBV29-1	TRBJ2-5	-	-	TGCAGCGTTGAAGCCCCTGGGGTAGAGACCCAGTACTTC	CSVEAPGVETQYF
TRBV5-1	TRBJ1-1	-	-	TGCGCCAGCAGTCCTGCCATGAACACTGAAGCTTTCTTT	CASSPAMNTEAFF
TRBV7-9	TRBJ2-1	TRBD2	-	TGTGCCAGCAGCTTGGCGGGAGTACACTACAATGAGCAGTTCTTC	CASSLAGVHYNEQFF
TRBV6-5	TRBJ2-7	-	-	TGTGCCAGCAGTCCGGGACCCACCGGGAACGAGCAGTACTTC	CASSPGPTGNEQYF
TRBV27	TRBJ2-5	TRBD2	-	TGTGCCAGCACCTCCAGCGGGGGGCAAGAGACCCAGTACTTC	CASTSSGGQETQYF
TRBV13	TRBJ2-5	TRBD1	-	TGTGCCAGCAGCACTCGACAGGGAGAAGAGACCCAGTACTTC	CASSTRQGEETQYF
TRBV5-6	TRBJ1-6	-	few	TGTGCCAGCAGCTTGGACGATTCACCCCTCCACTTT	CASSLDDSPLHF
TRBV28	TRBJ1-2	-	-	TGTGCCAGCATCTCCCTTCTGGGGGGGATGTCTGGGTATGGCTACACCTTC	CASISLLGGMSGYGYTF
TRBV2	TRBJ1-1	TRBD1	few	TGTGCCAGCAGCAGGACAGGGGAGGTGACTGAAGCTTTCTTT	CASSRTGEVTEAFF
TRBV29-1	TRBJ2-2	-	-	TGCAGCGTCTTGAAGGGCACCGGGGAGCTGTTTTTT	CSVLKGTGELFF
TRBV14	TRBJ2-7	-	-	TGTGCCAGCAGCCAAGAGACCTACGAGCAGTACTTC	CASSQETYEQYF
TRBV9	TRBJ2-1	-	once	TGTGCCAGCAGAGGCGGGAACTACAATGAGCAGTTCTTC	CASRGGNYNEQFF
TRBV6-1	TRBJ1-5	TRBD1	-	TGTGCCAGCAGTGAAGGACAGGGGGCTGAGAAGCCCCAGCATTTT	CASSEGQGAEKPQHF